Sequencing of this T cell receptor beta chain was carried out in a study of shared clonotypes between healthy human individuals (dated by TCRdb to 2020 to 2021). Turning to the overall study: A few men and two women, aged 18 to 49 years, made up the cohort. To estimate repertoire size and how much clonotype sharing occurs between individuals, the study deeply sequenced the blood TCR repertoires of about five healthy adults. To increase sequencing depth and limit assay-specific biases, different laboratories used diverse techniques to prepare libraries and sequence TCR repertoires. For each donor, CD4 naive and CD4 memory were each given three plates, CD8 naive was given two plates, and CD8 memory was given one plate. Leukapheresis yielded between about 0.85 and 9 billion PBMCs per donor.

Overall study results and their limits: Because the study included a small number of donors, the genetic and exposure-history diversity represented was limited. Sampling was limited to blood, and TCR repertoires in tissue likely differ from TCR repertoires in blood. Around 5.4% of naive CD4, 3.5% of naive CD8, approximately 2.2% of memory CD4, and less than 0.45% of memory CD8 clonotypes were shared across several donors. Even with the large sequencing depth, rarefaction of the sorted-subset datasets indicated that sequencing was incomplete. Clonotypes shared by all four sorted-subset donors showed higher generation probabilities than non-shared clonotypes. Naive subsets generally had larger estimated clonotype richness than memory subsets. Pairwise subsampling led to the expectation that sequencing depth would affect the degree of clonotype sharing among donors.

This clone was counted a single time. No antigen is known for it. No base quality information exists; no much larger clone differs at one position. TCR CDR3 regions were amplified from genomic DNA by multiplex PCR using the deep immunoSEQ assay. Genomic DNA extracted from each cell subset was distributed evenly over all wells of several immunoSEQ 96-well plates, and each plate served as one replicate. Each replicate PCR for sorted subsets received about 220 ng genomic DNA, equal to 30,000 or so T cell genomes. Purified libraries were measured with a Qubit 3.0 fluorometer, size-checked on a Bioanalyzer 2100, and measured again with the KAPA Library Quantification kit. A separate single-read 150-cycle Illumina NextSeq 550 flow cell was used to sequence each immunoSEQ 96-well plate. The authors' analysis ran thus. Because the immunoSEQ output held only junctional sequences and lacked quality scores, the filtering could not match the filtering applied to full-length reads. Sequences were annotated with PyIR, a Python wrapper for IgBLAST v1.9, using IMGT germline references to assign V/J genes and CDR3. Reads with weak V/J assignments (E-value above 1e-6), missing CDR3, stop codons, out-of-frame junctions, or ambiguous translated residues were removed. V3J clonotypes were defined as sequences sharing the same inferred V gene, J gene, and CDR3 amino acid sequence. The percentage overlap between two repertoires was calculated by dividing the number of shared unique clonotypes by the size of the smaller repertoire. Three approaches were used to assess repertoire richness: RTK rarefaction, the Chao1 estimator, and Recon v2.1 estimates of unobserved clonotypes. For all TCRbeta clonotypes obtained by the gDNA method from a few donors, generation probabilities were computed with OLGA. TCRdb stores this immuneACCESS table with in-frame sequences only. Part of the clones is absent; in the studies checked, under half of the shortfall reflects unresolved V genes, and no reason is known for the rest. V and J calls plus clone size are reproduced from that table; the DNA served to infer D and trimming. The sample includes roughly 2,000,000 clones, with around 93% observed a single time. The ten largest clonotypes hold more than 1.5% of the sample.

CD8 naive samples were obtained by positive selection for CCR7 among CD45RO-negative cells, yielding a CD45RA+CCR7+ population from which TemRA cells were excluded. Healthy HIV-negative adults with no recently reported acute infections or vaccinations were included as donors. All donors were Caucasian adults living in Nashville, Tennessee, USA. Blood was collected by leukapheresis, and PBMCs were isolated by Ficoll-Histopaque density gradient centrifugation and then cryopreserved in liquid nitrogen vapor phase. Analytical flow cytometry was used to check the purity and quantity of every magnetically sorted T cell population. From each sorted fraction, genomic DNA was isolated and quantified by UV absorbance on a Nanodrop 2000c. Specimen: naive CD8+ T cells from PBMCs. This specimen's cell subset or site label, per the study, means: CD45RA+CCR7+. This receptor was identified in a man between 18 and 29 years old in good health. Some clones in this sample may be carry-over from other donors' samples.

CDR3 region: CASSLRDSVVDEQFF. At the DNA level, the sequence is TGTGCCAGCAGTCTCCGGGACTCGGTGGTGGATGAGCAGTTCTTC. Recombination joined TRBV2 with TRBJ2-1; matching of 6 bases hints at TRBD2 as the D gene. V was cut back by 5 bases and J by 8 bases, leaving a gap of 19 bases between them. Based on the germline V gene, the CDR1 and CDR2 sequences are SNHLY and FYNNEI. Its CDR3 holds 15 amino acids, cysteine through phenylalanine. Only the CDR3 portion is preserved as DNA: 45 bases, with reading frame beginning at the first base. The CDR3 plus the reference TRBV2 and TRBJ2-1 genes for the other parts give the full variable domain: EPEVTQTPSHQVTQMGQEVILRCVPISNHLYFYWYRQILGQKVEFLVSFYNNEISEKSEIFDDQFSVERPDGSNFTLKIRSTKLEDSAMYFCASSLRDSVVDEQFFGPGTRLTVL.